Following are 19 T cell receptor beta chains from one sample sequenced in a study of cytomegalovirus exposure and HLA in healthy donors. Data came from immunoSEQ multiplex PCR; TCRdb stores just in-frame clones and leaves some out. Among over 150,000 clones listed, about 80% were seen once. Sequences were obtained from PBMCs. Receptors originate from a woman younger than 35 in good health and CMV-seropositive.

The rearrangement uses TRBV4-1 and TRBJ2-3; 9 bases map to TRBD2. The V gene end was trimmed by 4 bases and the J gene end by 5 bases; junction bases not matched to a gene: 13. The CDR3 consists of 17 residues. Germline CDR1 and CDR2: MGHRA and YSYEKL. Here the CDR3 reads CASSPRGSGGRVDTQYF. CDR3 nucleotides: TGCGCCAGCAGCCCCCGGGGGAGCGGGGGGCGAGTAGATACGCAGTATTTT.

V usage is TRBV19 and J usage is TRBJ2-1; perhaps TRBD1 as D (6 bases). Trimming stripped 4 bases from V and 2 bases from J, with 12 bases between. CDR3 length: 15 residues. Germline V lookup: CDR1 LNHDA, CDR2 SQIVND (reference sequence). The CDR3 is CASSRSDSTYNEQFF. For the CDR3, the DNA is TGTGCCAGTAGTAGGTCGGACAGTACCTACAATGAGCAGTTCTTC. Together with reference TRBV19 and TRBJ2-1, the CDR3 gives the full variable domain: DGGITQSPKYLFRKEGQNVTLSCEQNLNHDAMYWYRQDPGQGLRLIYYSQIVNDFQKGDIAEGYSVSREKKESFPLTVTSAQKNPTAFYLCASSRSDSTYNEQFFGPGTRLTVL.

The V and J genes are TRBV2 and TRBJ1-2, with TRBD1 identical over 7 bases. Losses at the gene ends were 3 bases for V and 7 bases for J; bases not matched to a gene: 11. The length of the CDR3 is 15 residues. Looked up from germline, CDR1 is SNHLY and CDR2 is FYNNEI. The CDR3 is CASSEETGKGTGYTF. The CDR3 nucleotides are TGTGCCAGCAGTGAGGAGACAGGGAAGGGGACTGGCTACACCTTC.

This chain links TRBV15 with TRBJ1-6; tentative D call: TRBD1 (5 bases). This CDR3 has 14 amino acids. V was pared by 3 bases and J by 10 bases, with 13 bases between. Germline V CDR1 and CDR2: LNHNV, YYDKDF (reference sequence). Here the CDR3 reads CATSSRQSSSPLHF. CDR3 in DNA: TGTGCCACCAGCAGCCGACAGAGTAGCTCACCCCTCCACTTT.

The chain links TRBV19 to TRBJ2-2; unclear D gene. From germline, CDR1 is LNHDA and CDR2 SQIVND (reference sequence). Trimming shortened V by 2 bases and J by 5 bases, and 9 bases separated the two germline ends. This CDR3 spans 14 amino acids. CDR3 DNA: TGTGCCAGTAGTATATTCGACGGGACCGGGGAGCTGTTTTTT. It specifies CASSIFDGTGELFF.

The V gene is TRBV4-3, the J gene TRBJ2-1; the D is unclear. Germline V lookup: CDR1 LGHNA, CDR2 YSLEER. The CDR3 length is 15 residues. V was cut by 4 bases and J by 6 bases, with 16 bases left in between. CDR3 region: CASSRADVFGNEQFF. The CDR3 DNA follows: TGCGCCAGCAGCCGGGCCGACGTCTTTGGCAATGAGCAGTTCTTC.

The gene calls are TRBV6-4 and TRBJ2-7; the D gene is possibly TRBD1 (5 bases). The CDR3 is made up of 13 amino acids. Germline CDR1 MRHNA, CDR2 SNTAGT. Trimming removed 4 bases at V and 3 bases at J, with 10 bases between. CDR3 loop: CASSVGQNYEQYF. In DNA, the CDR3 is TGTGCCAGCAGTGTGGGGCAAAACTACGAGCAGTACTTC.

The V call is TRBV5-1, the J call TRBJ2-1; 8 bases match TRBD1. Germline assignment: CDR1 SGHRS and CDR2 YFSETQ. The V gene end was trimmed by 2 bases and the J gene end by 7 bases; junction bases not matched to a gene: 8. The CDR3 contains 15 residues. The CDR3, as DNA: TGCGCCAGCAGCTTCCGCCAGGGGGCTTTAAATGAGCAGTTCTTC. Amino acid sequence: CASSFRQGALNEQFF. Full variable domain (rest looked up from reference TRBV5-1 and TRBJ2-1): KAGVTQTPRYLIKTRGQQVTLSCSPISGHRSVSWYQQTPGQGLQFLFEYFSETQRNKGNFPGRFSGRQFSNSRSEMNVSTLELGDSALYLCASSFRQGALNEQFFGPGTRLTVL.

The genes are TRBV15 and TRBJ2-6; a possible D gene is TRBD2 (5 bases). The CDR3 extends over 18 amino acids. Germline CDR1 LNHNV, CDR2 YYDKDF (reference sequence). The ends were cut back, 1 base at V and 0 bases at J, with 13 bases in the middle. The CDR3 nucleotides are TGTGCCACCAGCAGAGTGACTATTTCTTCCTCTGGGGCCAACGTCCTGACTTTC. Protein product: CATSRVTISSSGANVLTF.

The chain joins TRBV11-2 to TRBJ2-2; D gene uncertain. The CDR3 runs 14 residues. CDR1 and CDR2 (germline): SGHAT, FQNNGV. Trimming cost V 0 bases and J 4 bases, with 6 bases left between them. The CDR3: CASSLERFTGELFF. Written as DNA, the CDR3 is TGTGCCAGCAGCTTAGAGCGGTTCACCGGGGAGCTGTTTTTT. Using reference TRBV11-2 and TRBJ2-2 for the parts outside the CDR3, the full variable domain is EAGVAQSPRYKIIEKRQSVAFWCNPISGHATLYWYQQILGQGPKLLIQFQNNGVVDDSQLPKDRFSAERLKGVDSTLKIQPAKLEDSAVYLCASSLERFTGELFFGEGSRLTVL.

The V and J genes are TRBV6-1 and TRBJ1-2, with 7 nucleotides matching TRBD1. V was pared by 5 bases and J by 5 bases, with 8 bases of the junction left unmatched. Looked up from germline, CDR1 is MNHNS and CDR2 is SASEGT. The CDR3 has 14 residues. CDR3 sequence (DNA): TGTGCCAGCAGTCTCCCGACAGGGAGGTATGGCTACACCTTC. Translated, it gives CASSLPTGRYGYTF.

V and J are TRBV7-5 and TRBJ2-1; the DNA was not compared with TRBD2, the D call given in the table. TRBV7-5 is listed as a pseudogene. The CDR3 is made up of 18 amino acids. The DNA of the CDR3 is TGTGCCAGAAGCTTAGTGAGCGCGGGGGGGCCTATTATTGATGAGCAGTTCTTC. Encoded protein: CARSLVSAGGPIIDEQFF.

The chain joins TRBV11-2 to TRBJ2-7, with TRBD1 matching 9 bases. V dropped 1 base and J dropped 4; count of bases not matched to a gene: 2. The CDR3 has 14 amino acids. Germline CDR1 reads SGHAT; CDR2 reads FQNNGV. CDR3 sequence (DNA): TGTGCCAGCAGCTTAGGGGGACAGGGATACGAGCAGTACTTC. Protein product: CASSLGGQGYEQYF.

V usage is TRBV5-4 and J usage is TRBJ2-3; D may be TRBD1 (5 bases). The germline gives CDR1 SGHNT, CDR2 YYREEE (reference sequence). V dropped 0 bases and J dropped 0 bases, with 14 bases sitting between them. This CDR3 has 17 amino acids. The CDR3, as DNA: TGTGCCAGCAGCTTGGCCTACGACAGACAAAGCACAGATACGCAGTATTTT. Translation gives CASSLAYDRQSTDTQYF.

The gene calls are TRBV7-3 and TRBJ2-5; no clear D gene. Trimming cost V 1 base and J 5 bases, with 8 bases left between them. There are 13 residues in the CDR3. CDR1 is SGHTA and CDR2 is FQGTGA in the germline V gene. The DNA for the CDR3 is TGTGCCAGCAGCTTAAAAGCCACGGAGACCCAGTACTTC. Translation: CASSLKATETQYF.

This clone was detected only a few times. The chain uses TRBV6-4 and TRBJ1-6, with a tentative D call TRBD1 (6 bases). This CDR3 has 14 residues. The germline gives CDR1 MRHNA, CDR2 SNTAGT. V was trimmed by 3 bases and J by 10 bases, leaving 13 bases between them. CDR3 in DNA: TGTGCCAGCAGTGAGAGCTCAGGGGTCTCACCCCTCCACTTT. Its protein is CASSESSGVSPLHF.

The rearrangement uses TRBV29-1 and TRBJ2-1; possible D gene TRBD2, 5 bases. The CDR3 totals 12 residues. Trimming pared 5 bases from V and 10 bases from J, leaving 15 bases between. Per germline, CDR1 SQVTM and CDR2 ANQGSEA. CDR3 sequence: CSVLFGVREQFF. CDR3 in DNA: TGCAGCGTTCTTTTCGGGGTTAGGGAGCAGTTCTTC.

The rearrangement uses TRBV7-9 and TRBJ1-1; maybe TRBD1 (5 bases). Germline V gives CDR1 SEHNR, CDR2 FQNEAQ (reference sequence). V dropped 5 bases and J dropped 4 bases, with 20 bases sitting between them. The CDR3 is 16 residues long. CDR3 protein: CASSPGLGAGGTEAFF. CDR3 bases: TGTGCCAGCAGCCCAGGGCTGGGCGCGGGGGGCACTGAAGCTTTCTTT.

V and J are TRBV18 and TRBJ1-5; D perhaps matches TRBD1 (6 bases). Germline V gene data show CDR1 as KGHSH and CDR2 as LQKENI. V was clipped by 3 bases and J by 4 bases, with 13 bases between them. This CDR3 comprises 15 residues. The CDR3 bases are TGTGCCAGCTCACCGGCCAGGGGCCCTAATCAGCCCCAGCATTTT. It specifies CASSPARGPNQPQHF.